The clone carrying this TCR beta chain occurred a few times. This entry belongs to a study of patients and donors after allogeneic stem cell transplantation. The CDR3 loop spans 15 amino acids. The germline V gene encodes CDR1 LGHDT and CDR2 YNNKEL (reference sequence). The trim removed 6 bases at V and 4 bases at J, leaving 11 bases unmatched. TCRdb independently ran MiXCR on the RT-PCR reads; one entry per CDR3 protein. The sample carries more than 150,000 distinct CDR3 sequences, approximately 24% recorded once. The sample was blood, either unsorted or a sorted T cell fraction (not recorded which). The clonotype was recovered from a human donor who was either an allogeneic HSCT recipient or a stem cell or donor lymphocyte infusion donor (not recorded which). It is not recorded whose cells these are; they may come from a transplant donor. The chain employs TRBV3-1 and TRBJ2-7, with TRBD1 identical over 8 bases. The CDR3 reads CASSGGQGQRYEQYF. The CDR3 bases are TGTGCCAGCAGTGGAGGACAGGGCCAGCGGTACGAGCAGTACTTC.